These T cell receptor beta chains were read from a single sample in a study of vaccination and CD4 T cells after COVID-19. One entry per CDR3 protein results from TCRdb running MiXCR on the PCR reads. The repertoire holds about 15,000 distinct CDR3 sequences, with 40% to 50% as singletons. These TCRs are of unknown antigen specificity. Material: cultured CD4+ T cells from blood, obtained after SARS-CoV-2 vaccination. The receptor set was obtained from a human donor with COVID-19. The conserved cysteine and the conserved F or W are not part of the CDR3 here. The order of the fields is J gene, V gene, clone size, D gene, CDR3 protein. The D gene is left open where the match is weak. For some rows the clone size is stated as once, few or many, or as a class when expanded; others skip it.

j_gene: TRBJ2-3
v_gene: TRBV18
abundance: .
d_gene: TRBD2
CDR3aa: ASSPPTSAADTQY

j_gene: TRBJ1-1
v_gene: TRBV7-6
abundance: .
d_gene: .
CDR3aa: ASSPGPRNTEAF

j_gene: TRBJ1-2
v_gene: TRBV5-6
abundance: .
d_gene: .
CDR3aa: ASSPDGSYGYT

j_gene: TRBJ2-7
v_gene: TRBV25-1
abundance: once
d_gene: .
CDR3aa: ASSEIRGRAYEQY

j_gene: TRBJ2-2
v_gene: TRBV7-9
abundance: .
d_gene: TRBD1
CDR3aa: ASSLGQGVIGELF

j_gene: TRBJ1-3
v_gene: TRBV10-3
abundance: few
d_gene: TRBD1
CDR3aa: ATSTGTGNTIY

j_gene: TRBJ1-1
v_gene: TRBV19
abundance: .
d_gene: TRBD1
CDR3aa: ASSIGGQGDTEAF

j_gene: TRBJ1-3
v_gene: TRBV7-8
abundance: .
d_gene: .
CDR3aa: ASSSGPNSGNTIY

j_gene: TRBJ1-3
v_gene: TRBV6-5
abundance: .
d_gene: .
CDR3aa: ASSYPADPGNTIY

j_gene: TRBJ1-5
v_gene: TRBV7-9
abundance: .
d_gene: .
CDR3aa: ASSLGSRGPDQPQH

j_gene: TRBJ2-1
v_gene: TRBV7-2
abundance: .
d_gene: .
CDR3aa: ASSEVLAGNNEQF

j_gene: TRBJ1-6
v_gene: TRBV25-1
abundance: .
d_gene: TRBD1
CDR3aa: ASSEGDRNSPLH

j_gene: TRBJ2-6
v_gene: TRBV11-1
abundance: .
d_gene: .
CDR3aa: ASSFIRANVLT

j_gene: TRBJ1-2
v_gene: TRBV20-1
abundance: .
d_gene: TRBD1
CDR3aa: SARGTGEASLGYT

j_gene: TRBJ1-2
v_gene: TRBV6-1
abundance: .
d_gene: .
CDR3aa: ASTPRGRVDGYT

j_gene: TRBJ2-3
v_gene: TRBV27
abundance: .
d_gene: .
CDR3aa: ASSFWGSGGTDTQY

j_gene: TRBJ1-5
v_gene: TRBV19
abundance: .
d_gene: TRBD1
CDR3aa: ASRDRGVQPQH